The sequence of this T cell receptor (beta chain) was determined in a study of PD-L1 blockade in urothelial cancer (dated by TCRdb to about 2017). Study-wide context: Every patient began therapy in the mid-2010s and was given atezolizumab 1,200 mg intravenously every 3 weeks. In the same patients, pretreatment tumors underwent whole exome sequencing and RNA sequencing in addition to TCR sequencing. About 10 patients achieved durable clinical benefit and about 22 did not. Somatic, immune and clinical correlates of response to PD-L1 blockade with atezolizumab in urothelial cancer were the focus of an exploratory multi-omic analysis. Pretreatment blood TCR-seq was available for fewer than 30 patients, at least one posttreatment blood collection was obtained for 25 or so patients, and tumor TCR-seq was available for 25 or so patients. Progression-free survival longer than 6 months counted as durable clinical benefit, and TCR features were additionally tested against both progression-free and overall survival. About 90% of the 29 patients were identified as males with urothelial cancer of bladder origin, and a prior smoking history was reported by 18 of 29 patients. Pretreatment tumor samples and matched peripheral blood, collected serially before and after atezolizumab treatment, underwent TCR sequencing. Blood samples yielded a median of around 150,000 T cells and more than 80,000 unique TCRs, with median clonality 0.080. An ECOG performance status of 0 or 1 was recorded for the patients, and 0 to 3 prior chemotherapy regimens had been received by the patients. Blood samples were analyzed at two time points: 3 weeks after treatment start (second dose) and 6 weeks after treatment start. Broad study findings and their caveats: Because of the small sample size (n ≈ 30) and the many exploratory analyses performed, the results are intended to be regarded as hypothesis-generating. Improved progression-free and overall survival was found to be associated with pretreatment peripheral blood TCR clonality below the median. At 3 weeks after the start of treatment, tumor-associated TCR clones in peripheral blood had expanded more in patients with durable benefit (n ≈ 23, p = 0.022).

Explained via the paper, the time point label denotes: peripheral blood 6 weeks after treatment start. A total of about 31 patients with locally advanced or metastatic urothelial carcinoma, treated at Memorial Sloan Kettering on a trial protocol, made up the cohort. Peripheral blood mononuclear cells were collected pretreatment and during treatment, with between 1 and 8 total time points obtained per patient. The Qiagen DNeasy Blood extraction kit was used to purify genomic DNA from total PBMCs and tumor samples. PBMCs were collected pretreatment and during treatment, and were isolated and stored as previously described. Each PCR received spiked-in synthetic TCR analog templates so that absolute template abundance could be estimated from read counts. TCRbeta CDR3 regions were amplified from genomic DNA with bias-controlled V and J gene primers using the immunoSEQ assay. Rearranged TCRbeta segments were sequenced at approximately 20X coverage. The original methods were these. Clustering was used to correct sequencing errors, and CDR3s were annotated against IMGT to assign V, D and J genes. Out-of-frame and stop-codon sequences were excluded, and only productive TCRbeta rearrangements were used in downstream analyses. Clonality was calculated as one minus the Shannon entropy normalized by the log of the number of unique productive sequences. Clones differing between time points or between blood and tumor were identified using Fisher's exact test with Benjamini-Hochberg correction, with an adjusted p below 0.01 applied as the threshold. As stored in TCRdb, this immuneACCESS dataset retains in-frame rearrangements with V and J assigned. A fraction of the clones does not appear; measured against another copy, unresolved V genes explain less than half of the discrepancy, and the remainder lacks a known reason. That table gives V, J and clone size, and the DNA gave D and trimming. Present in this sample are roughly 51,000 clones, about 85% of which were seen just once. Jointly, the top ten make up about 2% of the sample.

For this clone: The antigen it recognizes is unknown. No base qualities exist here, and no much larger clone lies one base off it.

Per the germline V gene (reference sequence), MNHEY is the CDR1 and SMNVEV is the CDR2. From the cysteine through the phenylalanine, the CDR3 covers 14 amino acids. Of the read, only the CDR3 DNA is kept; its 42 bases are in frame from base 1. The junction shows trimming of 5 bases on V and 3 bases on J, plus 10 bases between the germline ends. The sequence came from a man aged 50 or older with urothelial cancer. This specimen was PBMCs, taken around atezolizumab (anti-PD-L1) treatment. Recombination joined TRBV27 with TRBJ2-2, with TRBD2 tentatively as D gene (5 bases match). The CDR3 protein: CASSITSHTGELFF. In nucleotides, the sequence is TGTGCCAGCAGTATTACTAGTCACACCGGGGAGCTGTTTTTT.